Listed here is a single TCR beta chain. The sample comes from a study of blood T cell repertoires in COVID-19. Study-level information: From T cells, B-cell-depleted T cells, or PBMCs came the material, which was cDNA or gDNA.

Authors' analysis steps: Counts of nucleated cells, estimated from reference gene primer amplification, were obtained. TCRdb's copy holds only in-frame clones and misses some; the assay was immunoSEQ multiplex PCR. That table gives V, J and clone size, and the DNA gave D and trimming. The table lists hundreds of thousands of clones, roughly four fifths of them singletons. The V gene lost 0 bases and the J gene lost 3 bases, with 10 bases spanning the gap. The germline CDR1 and CDR2 sequences are WNHNN and SYGVQD (reference sequence). The CDR3 is 15 residues long. Material for sequencing was PBMCs or T cells enriched from blood (not recorded which). This TCR was sampled from a man in his forties or fifties who had been exposed to COVID-19. The chain has TRBV10-1 and TRBJ2-3; D possibly corresponds to TRBD2 (6 bases). Here the CDR3 DNA reads TGCGCCAGCAGTGAGTCGCCGGAGGGGACAGATACGCAGTATTTT. Residues: CASSESPEGTDTQYF.